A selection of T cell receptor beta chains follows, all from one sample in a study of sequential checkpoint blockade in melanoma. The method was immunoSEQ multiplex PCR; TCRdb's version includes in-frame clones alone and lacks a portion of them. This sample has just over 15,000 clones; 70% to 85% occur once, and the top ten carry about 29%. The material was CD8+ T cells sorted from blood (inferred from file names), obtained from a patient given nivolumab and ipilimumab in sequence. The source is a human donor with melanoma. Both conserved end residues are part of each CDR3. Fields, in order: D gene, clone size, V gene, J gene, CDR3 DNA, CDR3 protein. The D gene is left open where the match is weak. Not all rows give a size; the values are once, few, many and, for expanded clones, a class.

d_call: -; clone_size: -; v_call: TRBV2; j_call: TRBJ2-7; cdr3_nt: TGTGCCAGCGGGATTGACAGAAGCACCTTTTCCTACGAGCAGTACTTC; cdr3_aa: CASGIDRSTFSYEQYF
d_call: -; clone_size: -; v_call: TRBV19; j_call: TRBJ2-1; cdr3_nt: TGTGCCAGTAGTATCTGGGAGGCAGGGAACAATGAGCAGTTCTTC; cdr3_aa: CASSIWEAGNNEQFF
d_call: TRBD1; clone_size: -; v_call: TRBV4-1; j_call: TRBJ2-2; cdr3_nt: TGCGCCAGCAGCCAATCGAATCGACAGGGGACCGGGGAGCTGTTTTTT; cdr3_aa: CASSQSNRQGTGELFF
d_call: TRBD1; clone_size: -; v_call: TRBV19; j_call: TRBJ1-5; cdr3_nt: TGTGCCAGTAGCGACACAGGGGCCGCTAATCAGCCCCAGCATTTT; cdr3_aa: CASSDTGAANQPQHF
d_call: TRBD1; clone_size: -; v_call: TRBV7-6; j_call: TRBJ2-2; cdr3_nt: TGTGCCAGCAGCGCCAGACAGGGGCCCACCGGGGAGCTGTTTTTT; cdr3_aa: CASSARQGPTGELFF
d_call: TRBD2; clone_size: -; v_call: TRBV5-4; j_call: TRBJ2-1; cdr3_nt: TGTGCCAGCCACGCAGCGGGGGCCTCCTACAATGAGCAGTTCTTC; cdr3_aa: CASHAAGASYNEQFF
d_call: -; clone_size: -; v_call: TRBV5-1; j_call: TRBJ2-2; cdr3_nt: TGCGCCAGCAGCTTGGAGGGGCGGGACTACACCGGGGAGCTGTTTTTT; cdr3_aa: CASSLEGRDYTGELFF
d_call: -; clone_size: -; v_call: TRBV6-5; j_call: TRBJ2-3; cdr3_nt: TGTGCCAGCAGTTACGACGGACAGACAAGCACAGATACGCAGTATTTT; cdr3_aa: CASSYDGQTSTDTQYF
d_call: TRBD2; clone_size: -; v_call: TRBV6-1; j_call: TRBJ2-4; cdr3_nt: TGTGCCAGCAGTGAGCCGGGGGAGGGGGCCAAAAACATTCAGTACTTC; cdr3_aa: CASSEPGEGAKNIQYF
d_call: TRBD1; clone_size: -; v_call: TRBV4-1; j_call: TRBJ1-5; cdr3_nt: TGCGCCAGCAGCCTCGGGACAGGGTTCGATCAGCCCCAGCATTTT; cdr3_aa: CASSLGTGFDQPQHF
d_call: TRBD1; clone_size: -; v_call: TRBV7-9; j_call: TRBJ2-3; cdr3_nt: TGTGCCAGCGTTATGACAGGGTTAAACACAGATACGCAGTATTTT; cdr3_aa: CASVMTGLNTDTQYF
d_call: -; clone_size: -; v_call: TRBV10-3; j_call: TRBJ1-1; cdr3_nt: TGTGCCATCAGGGGGCCGGTGAACACTGAAGCTTTCTTT; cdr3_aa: CAIRGPVNTEAFF
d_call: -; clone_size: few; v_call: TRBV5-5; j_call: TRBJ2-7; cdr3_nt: TGTGCCAGCAGGGACAGGGGGCGAACTAGCGGGGACGAGCAGTACTTC; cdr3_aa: CASRDRGRTSGDEQYF
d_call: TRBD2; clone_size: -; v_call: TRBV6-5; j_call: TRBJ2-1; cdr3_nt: TGTGCCAGCAGGGCTATAGCGGGGGATAGCAATGAGCAGTTCTTC; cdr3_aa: CASRAIAGDSNEQFF
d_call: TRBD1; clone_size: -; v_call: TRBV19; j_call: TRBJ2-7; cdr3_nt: TGTGCCAGTACGGTTGGGGACAGGGGTTCTCCCTCCTACGAGCAGTACTTC; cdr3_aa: CASTVGDRGSPSYEQYF
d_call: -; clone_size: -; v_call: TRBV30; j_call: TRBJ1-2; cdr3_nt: TGTGCCTGGAGGATTGGTGGGGGGAGAGATGGCTACACCTTC; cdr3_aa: CAWRIGGGRDGYTF
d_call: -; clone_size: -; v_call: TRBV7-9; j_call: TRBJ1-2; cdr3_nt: TGTGCCAGCAGCTTAAGGGGCGCCATCTATGGCTACACCTTC; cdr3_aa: CASSLRGAIYGYTF
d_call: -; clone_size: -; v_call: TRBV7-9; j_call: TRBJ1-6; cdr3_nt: TGTGCCAGCAGCTCAGGGGTTCCCTATAATTCACCCCTCCACTTT; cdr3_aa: CASSSGVPYNSPLHF
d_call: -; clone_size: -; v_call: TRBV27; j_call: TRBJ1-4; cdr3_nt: TGTGCCAGCAGCCCGTCAGGGACTAATGAAAAACTGTTTTTT; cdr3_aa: CASSPSGTNEKLFF
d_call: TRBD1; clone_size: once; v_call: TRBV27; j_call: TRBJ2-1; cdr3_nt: TGTGCCAGCAGTTTAACCGGACAGGGTGGTGTTGAGCAGTTCTTC; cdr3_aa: CASSLTGQGGVEQFF
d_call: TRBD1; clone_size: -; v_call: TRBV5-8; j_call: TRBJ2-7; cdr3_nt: TGTGCCAGCAGCCTTATCCGGGACAGGTTCTACGAGCAGTACTTC; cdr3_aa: CASSLIRDRFYEQYF
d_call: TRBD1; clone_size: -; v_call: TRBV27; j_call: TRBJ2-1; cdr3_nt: TGTGCCAGCAGTTATGGGACAGGGTGGGGCAATGAGCAGTTCTTC; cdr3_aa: CASSYGTGWGNEQFF
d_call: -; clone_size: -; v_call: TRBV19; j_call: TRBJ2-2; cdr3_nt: TGTGCCAGTAGGGCACCGGGACTTGAATTGGTGCTGTTTTTT; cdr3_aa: CASRAPGLELVLFF
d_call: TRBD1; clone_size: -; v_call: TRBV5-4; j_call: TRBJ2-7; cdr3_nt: TGTGCCAGCAGCCCGGGACAGGGGGCCTACGAGCAGTACTTC; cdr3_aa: CASSPGQGAYEQYF
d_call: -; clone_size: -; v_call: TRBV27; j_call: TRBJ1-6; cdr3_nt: TGTGCCAGCAGACCTAACAGGGTGAGCAATTCACCCCTCCACTTT; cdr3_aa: CASRPNRVSNSPLHF
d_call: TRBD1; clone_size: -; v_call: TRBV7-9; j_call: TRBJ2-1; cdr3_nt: TGTGCCAGCAGCGATACAGGGGGCGCCTTTCGTGAGCAGTTCTTC; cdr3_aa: CASSDTGGAFREQFF
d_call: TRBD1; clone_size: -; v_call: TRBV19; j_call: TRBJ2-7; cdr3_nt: TGTGCCACCGCCCCGGGACAGGGGTTCTCCTACGAGCAGTACTTC; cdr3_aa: CATAPGQGFSYEQYF
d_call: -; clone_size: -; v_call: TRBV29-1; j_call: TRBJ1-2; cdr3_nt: TGCAGCGTTGAAGATCGGGATGGCTACACCTTC; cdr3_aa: CSVEDRDGYTF
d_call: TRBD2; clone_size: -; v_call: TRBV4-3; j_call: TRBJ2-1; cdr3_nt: TGCGCCAGCAGCCAAGTGGGGAGCGCGGGAGGCTCGTACAATGAGCAGTTCTTC; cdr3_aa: CASSQVGSAGGSYNEQFF
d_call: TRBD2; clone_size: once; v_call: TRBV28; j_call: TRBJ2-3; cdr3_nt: TGTGCCAGCAGTTGGACTAGCGGACGCACAGATACGCAGTATTTT; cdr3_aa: CASSWTSGRTDTQYF
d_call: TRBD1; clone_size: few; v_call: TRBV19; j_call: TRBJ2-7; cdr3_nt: TGTGCCAGTAGTTTTGGGACAGGGGACTACGAGCAGTACTTC; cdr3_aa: CASSFGTGDYEQYF
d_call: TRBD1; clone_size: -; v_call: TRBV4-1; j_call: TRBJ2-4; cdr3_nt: TGCGCCAGCAGCGGACAGGGGGCGGGGGCCAAAAACATTCAGTACTTC; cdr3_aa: CASSGQGAGAKNIQYF